The rows below give T cell receptor beta chains drawn from one sample of a study of T-cell memory formation after mild COVID-19. TCRdb reprocessed the 5' RACE reads with MiXCR, giving one entry per CDR3 protein. The profile covers under 550,000 distinct CDR3 sequences, with approximately 18% appearing a single time and around a fifth taken by the ten largest. The specimen was PBMCs or a T cell subset sorted from them (not recorded which). These receptors were obtained from a man aged 18 to 30 who had mild COVID-19 (a few samples of this study predate the infection). Cell type and time point are not known. CDR3s include the opening cysteine and the closing phenylalanine or tryptophan. D genes are given only for firm matches. Expanded clones are given a class, and other clones once, few, many or no size at all.

size: few; V: TRBV7-8; J: TRBJ1-1; D: TRBD1; DNA: TGTGCCAGCAGCTTAGCGCAGGGGGCGCGTGGCACTGAAGCTTTCTTT; CDR3: CASSLAQGARGTEAFF
size: few; V: TRBV7-9; J: TRBJ1-2; D: .; DNA: TGTGCCAGCAGCTTAGGTAGCCCCATAGAGGGCTACACCTTC; CDR3: CASSLGSPIEGYTF
size: .; V: TRBV5-1; J: TRBJ2-3; D: .; DNA: TGCGCCAGCAACCCCGACAGTAGCACAGATACGCAGTATTTT; CDR3: CASNPDSSTDTQYF
size: many; V: TRBV9; J: TRBJ2-1; D: .; DNA: TGTGCCAGCAGCGTAGCTGGGTATAATGAGCAGTTCTTC; CDR3: CASSVAGYNEQFF
size: .; V: TRBV10-1; J: TRBJ2-1; D: .; DNA: TGCGCCAGCAGTGAGTCGATCGGGGGTCGTCAGTTCTTC; CDR3: CASSESIGGRQFF
size: few; V: TRBV11-1; J: TRBJ2-5; D: .; DNA: TGTGCCAGCAGCCCGTTCGAGGGGTCCAGGGGGACCCAGTACTTC; CDR3: CASSPFEGSRGTQYF
size: few; V: TRBV15; J: TRBJ2-3; D: .; DNA: TGTGCCACCAGCAGAGATCACCCAAGGGTCCTCGATACGCAGTATTTT; CDR3: CATSRDHPRVLDTQYF
size: .; V: TRBV5-1; J: TRBJ2-1; D: .; DNA: TGCGCCAGCAGCTTGTTTCAGGGTCAGGTAAATGAGCAGTTCTTC; CDR3: CASSLFQGQVNEQFF
size: few; V: TRBV6-5; J: TRBJ2-5; D: TRBD1; DNA: TGTGCCAGCAGCGGCGACCGGGACAGGGTCCCCTTAGAGACCCAGTACTTC; CDR3: CASSGDRDRVPLETQYF
size: .; V: TRBV7-3; J: TRBJ2-3; D: .; DNA: TGTGCCAGCAGCCCCTGGGGCGGACGCCCCACAGATACGCAGTATTTT; CDR3: CASSPWGGRPTDTQYF
size: many; V: TRBV5-1; J: TRBJ2-5; D: .; DNA: TGTGCCAGCAGCTCCACGGGAGACCAAGAGACCCAGTACTTC; CDR3: CASSSTGDQETQYF
size: few; V: TRBV7-9; J: TRBJ2-3; D: TRBD2; DNA: TGTGCCAGCAGCTTAGGCCAGCGGGGGACCACAAGTACGCAGTATTTT; CDR3: CASSLGQRGTTSTQYF
size: many; V: TRBV5-4; J: TRBJ1-5; D: .; DNA: TGTGCCAGCAGCTTGGCCCCGAATCAGCCCCAGCATTTT; CDR3: CASSLAPNQPQHF
size: .; V: TRBV19; J: TRBJ2-1; D: .; DNA: TGTGCCAGTAGAGGCGAGGGGAACAATGAGCAGTTCTTC; CDR3: CASRGEGNNEQFF
size: few; V: TRBV12-3/TRBV12-4; J: TRBJ2-4; D: .; DNA: TGTGCCAGCAGTCTGGGGAGAAACTCCGGGGTTCAGTACTTC; CDR3: CASSLGRNSGVQYF
size: few; V: TRBV12-3/TRBV12-4; J: TRBJ1-1; D: .; DNA: TGTGCCAGCAGTTTAGGGGAAGTCGCTGAAGCTTTCTTT; CDR3: CASSLGEVAEAFF
size: .; V: TRBV20-1; J: TRBJ1-2; D: TRBD1; DNA: TGCAGTGCTAGAGCCCTTGGACAGGGTCATGGCTACACCTTC; CDR3: CSARALGQGHGYTF
size: .; V: TRBV20-1; J: TRBJ1-4; D: .; DNA: TGCAGTGCTAGGAGGACAGCTGCAAATGAAAAACTGTTTTTT; CDR3: CSARRTAANEKLFF
size: few; V: TRBV5-1; J: TRBJ2-1; D: .; DNA: TGCGCCAGCCAAGCTTTCTCCTACAATGAGCAGTTCTTC; CDR3: CASQAFSYNEQFF
size: many; V: TRBV27; J: TRBJ2-1; D: TRBD1; DNA: TGTGCCAGCAATCAGGACAGGAATTACAATGAGCAGTTCTTC; CDR3: CASNQDRNYNEQFF
size: .; V: TRBV10-3; J: TRBJ1-5; D: TRBD1; DNA: TGTGCCATCAGCACGGGACAGAACAATCAGCCCCAGCATTTT; CDR3: CAISTGQNNQPQHF
size: .; V: TRBV2; J: TRBJ2-6; D: .; DNA: TGTGCCCTAAGGGCGGGGAGTGGGGCCAACGTCCTGACTTTC; CDR3: CALRAGSGANVLTF
size: few; V: TRBV9; J: TRBJ1-2; D: .; DNA: TGTGCCAGCAGCGATAATAGGGCTAACTATGGCTACACCTTC; CDR3: CASSDNRANYGYTF
size: .; V: TRBV11-2; J: TRBJ2-5; D: .; DNA: TGTGCCAGCAGCTTAGGACAACAGACCCTCCAAGAGACCCAGTACTTC; CDR3: CASSLGQQTLQETQYF
size: few; V: TRBV7-9; J: TRBJ2-1; D: .; DNA: TGTGCCAGCAGCTCAGCGCGTTCCGGACAGATCTACAATGAGCAGTTCTTC; CDR3: CASSSARSGQIYNEQFF
size: .; V: TRBV12-3/TRBV12-4; J: TRBJ2-6; D: .; DNA: TGTGCCAGCAGTTTCGGCGGGCAGGGGGCCAACGTCCTGACTTTC; CDR3: CASSFGGQGANVLTF